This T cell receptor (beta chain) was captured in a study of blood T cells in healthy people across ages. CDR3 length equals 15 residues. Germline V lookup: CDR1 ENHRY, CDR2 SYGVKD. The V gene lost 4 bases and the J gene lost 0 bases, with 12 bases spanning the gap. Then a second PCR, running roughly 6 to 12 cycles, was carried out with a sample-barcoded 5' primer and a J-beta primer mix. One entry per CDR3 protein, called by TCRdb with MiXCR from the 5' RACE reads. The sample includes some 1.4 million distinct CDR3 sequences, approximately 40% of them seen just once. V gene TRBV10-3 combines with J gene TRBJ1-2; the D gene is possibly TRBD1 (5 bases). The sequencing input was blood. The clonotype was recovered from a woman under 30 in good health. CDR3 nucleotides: TGTGCCATCAGTGGTTCAGGGATCTCTAACTATGGCTACACCTTC. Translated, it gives CAISGSGISNYGYTF.